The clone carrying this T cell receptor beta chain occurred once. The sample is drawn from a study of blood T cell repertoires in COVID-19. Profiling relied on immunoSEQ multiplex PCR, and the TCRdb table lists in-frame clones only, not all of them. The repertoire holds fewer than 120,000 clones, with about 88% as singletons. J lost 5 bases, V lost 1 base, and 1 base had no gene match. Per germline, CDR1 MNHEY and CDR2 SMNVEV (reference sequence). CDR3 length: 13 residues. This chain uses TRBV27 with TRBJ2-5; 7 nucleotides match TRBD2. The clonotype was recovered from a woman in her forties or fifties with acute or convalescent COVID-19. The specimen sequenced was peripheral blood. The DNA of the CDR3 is TGTGCCAGCAGTTTATGGGGGGGTGAGACCCAGTACTTC. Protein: CASSLWGGETQYF.